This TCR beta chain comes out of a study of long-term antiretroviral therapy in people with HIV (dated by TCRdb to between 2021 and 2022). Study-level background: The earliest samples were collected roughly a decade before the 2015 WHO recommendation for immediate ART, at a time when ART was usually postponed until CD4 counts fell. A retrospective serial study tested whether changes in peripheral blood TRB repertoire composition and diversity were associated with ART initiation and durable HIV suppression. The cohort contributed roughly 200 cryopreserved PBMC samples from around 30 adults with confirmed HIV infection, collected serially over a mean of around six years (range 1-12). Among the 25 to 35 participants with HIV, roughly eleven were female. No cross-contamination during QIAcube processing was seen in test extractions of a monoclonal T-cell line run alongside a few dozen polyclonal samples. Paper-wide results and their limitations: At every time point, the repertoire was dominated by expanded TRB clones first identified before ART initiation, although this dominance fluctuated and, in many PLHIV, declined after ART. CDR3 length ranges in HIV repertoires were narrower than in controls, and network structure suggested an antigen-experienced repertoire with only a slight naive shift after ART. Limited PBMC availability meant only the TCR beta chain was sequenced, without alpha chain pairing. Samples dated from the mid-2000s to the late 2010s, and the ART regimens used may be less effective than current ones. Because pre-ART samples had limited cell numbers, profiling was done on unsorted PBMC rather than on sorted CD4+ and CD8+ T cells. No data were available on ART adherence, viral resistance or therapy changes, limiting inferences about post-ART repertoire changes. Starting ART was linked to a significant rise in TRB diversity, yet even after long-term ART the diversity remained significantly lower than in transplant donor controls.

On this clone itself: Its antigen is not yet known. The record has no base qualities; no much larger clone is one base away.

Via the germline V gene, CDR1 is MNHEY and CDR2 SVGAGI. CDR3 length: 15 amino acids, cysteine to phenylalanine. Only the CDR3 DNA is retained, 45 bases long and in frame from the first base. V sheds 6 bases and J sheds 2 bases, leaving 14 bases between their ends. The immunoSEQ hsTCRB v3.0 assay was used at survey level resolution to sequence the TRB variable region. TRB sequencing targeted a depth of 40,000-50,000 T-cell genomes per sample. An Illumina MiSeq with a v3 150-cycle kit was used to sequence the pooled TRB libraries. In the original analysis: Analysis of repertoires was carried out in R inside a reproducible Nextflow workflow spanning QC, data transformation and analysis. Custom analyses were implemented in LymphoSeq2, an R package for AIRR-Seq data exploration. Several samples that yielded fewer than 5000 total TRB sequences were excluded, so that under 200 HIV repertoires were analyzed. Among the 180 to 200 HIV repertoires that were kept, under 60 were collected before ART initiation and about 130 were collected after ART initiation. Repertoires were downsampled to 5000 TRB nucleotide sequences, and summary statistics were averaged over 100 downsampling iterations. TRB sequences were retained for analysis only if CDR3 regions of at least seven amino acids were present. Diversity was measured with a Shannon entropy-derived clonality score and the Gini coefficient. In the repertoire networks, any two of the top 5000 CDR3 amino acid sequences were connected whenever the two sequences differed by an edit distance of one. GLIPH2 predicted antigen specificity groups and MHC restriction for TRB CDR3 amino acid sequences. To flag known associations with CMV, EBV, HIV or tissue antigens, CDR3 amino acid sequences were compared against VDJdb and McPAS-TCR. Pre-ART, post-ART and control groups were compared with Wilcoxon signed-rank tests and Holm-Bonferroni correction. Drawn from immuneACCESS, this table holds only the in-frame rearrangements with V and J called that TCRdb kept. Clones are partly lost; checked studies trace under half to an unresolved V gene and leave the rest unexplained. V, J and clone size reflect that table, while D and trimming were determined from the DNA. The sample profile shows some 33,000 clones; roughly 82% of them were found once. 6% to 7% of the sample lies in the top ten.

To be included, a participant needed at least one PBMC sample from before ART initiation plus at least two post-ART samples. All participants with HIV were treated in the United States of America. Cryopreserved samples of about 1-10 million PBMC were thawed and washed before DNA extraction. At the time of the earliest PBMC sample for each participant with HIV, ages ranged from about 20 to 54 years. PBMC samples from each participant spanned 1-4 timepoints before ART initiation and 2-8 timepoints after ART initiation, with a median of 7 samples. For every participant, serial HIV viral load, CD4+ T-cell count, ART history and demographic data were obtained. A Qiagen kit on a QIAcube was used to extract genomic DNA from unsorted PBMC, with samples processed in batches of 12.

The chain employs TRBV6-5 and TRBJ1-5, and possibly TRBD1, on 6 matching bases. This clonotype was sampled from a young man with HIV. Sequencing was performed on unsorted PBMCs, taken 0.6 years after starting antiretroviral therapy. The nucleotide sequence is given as TGTGCCAGCAGCGGAACAGGGACGGGCAATCAGCCCCAGCATTTT. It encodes CASSGTGTGNQPQHF.